These T cell receptor beta chains were read from a single sample in a study of memory CD4+ T cells and cytomegalovirus serostatus. This table comes from immunoSEQ multiplex PCR, and its TCRdb copy is limited to in-frame clones, with some not included. This sample has about 92,000 clones; roughly 80% occur once, and the top ten carry 3.5% to 4%. The sequenced sample consisted of memory CD4+ T cells from blood. The receptors come from an adult in good health and CMV-seropositive. Each CDR3 is given with its conserved first and last residue. D genes are given only for firm matches. For some rows the clone size is stated as once, few or many, or as a class when expanded; others skip it.

clone_size d_call j_call v_call cdr3_nt cdr3_aa
NA TRBD2 TRBJ2-7 TRBV27 TGTGCCAGTGCGAGCGGGACGGGCTCCTACGAGCAGTACTTC CASASGTGSYEQYF
NA NA TRBJ1-2 TRBV7-9 TGTGCCAGCAGCCTCAAGAGTTGGGACTCCTATGGCTACACCTTC CASSLKSWDSYGYTF
NA NA TRBJ1-1 TRBV5-1 TGCGCCAGCAGCTTGGGGGCAGGCCTTAGTACTGAAGCTTTCTTT CASSLGAGLSTEAFF
NA NA TRBJ1-1 TRBV28 TGTGCCAGCAGCCCGTGGCGGGGCTCGGGCACTGAAGCTTTCTTT CASSPWRGSGTEAFF
NA NA TRBJ1-1 TRBV7-9 TGTGCCAGCAGCTTAGCGGGGGTGAAGACTGAAGCTTTCTTT CASSLAGVKTEAFF
NA NA TRBJ1-5 TRBV16 TGTGCCAGCAGCCAACGGCCCGGTTTGAGCAATCAGCCCCAGCATTTT CASSQRPGLSNQPQHF
once NA TRBJ2-4 TRBV19 TGTGCCAGTAGTATGCGGGCAGGCCTTGGCAAAAACATTCAGTACTTC CASSMRAGLGKNIQYF
NA TRBD1 TRBJ1-1 TRBV28 TGTGCCAGCAGTCATACCCAGGGGGTTGGCACTGAAGCTTTCTTT CASSHTQGVGTEAFF
NA TRBD1 TRBJ1-2 TRBV5-1 TGCGCCAGCAATCCCGGGACAGCTAACTATGGCTACACCTTC CASNPGTANYGYTF
NA NA TRBJ2-7 TRBV29-1 TGCAGCGTTGACAGGGGAGGGAACGAGCAGTACTTC CSVDRGGNEQYF
NA NA TRBJ2-1 TRBV29-1 TGCAGCGTCTCCTTTCTGGATGAGCAGTTCTTC CSVSFLDEQFF
NA NA TRBJ1-5 TRBV5-1 TGCGCCAGCAGCCAAAGTAGCAATCAGCCCCAGCATTTT CASSQSSNQPQHF
few TRBD1 TRBJ1-2 TRBV6-1 TGTGCCAGCAGCCCGGGACAGGGGGTTGGCTACACCTTC CASSPGQGVGYTF
NA TRBD1 TRBJ1-1 TRBV5-1 TGCGCCAGCAGCCCCGGGACAGGGACCACTGAAGCTTTCTTT CASSPGTGTTEAFF
NA NA TRBJ2-7 TRBV4-1 TGCGCCAGCAGCCTCGGCCACAGTTCCTCCTACGAGCAGTACTTC CASSLGHSSSYEQYF
NA NA TRBJ2-1 TRBV28 TGTGCCAGCAGTTTACTGGGTTCAAAATCCTACAATGAGCAGTTCTTC CASSLLGSKSYNEQFF
NA NA TRBJ2-3 TRBV5-1 TGCGCCAGCAGCTTGGCCTCGACGGGGGTTAGCACAGATACGCAGTATTTT CASSLASTGVSTDTQYF
NA NA TRBJ1-1 TRBV6-5 TGTGCCAGCAGTTACTCGAGGGGGGGCACTGAAGCTTTCTTT CASSYSRGGTEAFF
few NA TRBJ1-4 TRBV4-1 TGCGCCAGCAGCCAACAGCAGTCAATCGATGAAAAACTGTTTTTT CASSQQQSIDEKLFF
NA TRBD2 TRBJ2-5 TRBV19 TGTGCCAGTAGTTCCTGGACTAGCGGGAGCAAAGAGACCCAGTACTTC CASSSWTSGSKETQYF
NA TRBD1 TRBJ1-5 TRBV28 TGTGCCAGCAGTTTGTCGGACAGGGACAATCAGCCCCAGCATTTT CASSLSDRDNQPQHF
once TRBD2 TRBJ2-7 TRBV2 TGTGCCAGCAGTGAAGTAGCGGGAGCGGTGGGCGAGCAGTACTTC CASSEVAGAVGEQYF
NA TRBD1 TRBJ1-6 TRBV7-9 TGTGCCAGCAGCGTAGGACAGGGATCACCCCTCCACTTT CASSVGQGSPLHF
NA NA TRBJ2-1 TRBV19 TGTGCCAGTAGTATGCGGAGGGCTCTGAGGGATGAGCAGTTCTTC CASSMRRALRDEQFF
NA NA TRBJ2-1 TRBV5-1 TGCGCCAGCAGCTTGAGAGCCGGGACGGCGTACAGTGAGCAGTTCTTC CASSLRAGTAYSEQFF
few NA TRBJ1-5 TRBV19 TGTGCCAGTAGTATCAAAGGTGAGGGCAATCAGCCCCAGCATTTT CASSIKGEGNQPQHF
NA TRBD2 TRBJ2-5 TRBV4-2 TGTGCCAGCAGCCTCGGGGTAGCGGGAGTGCAGGAGACCCAGTACTTC CASSLGVAGVQETQYF
NA NA TRBJ2-6 TRBV5-1 TGCGCCAGCAGCTTGGCCGTGGTGAGGACTGGGGCCAACGTCCTGACTTTC CASSLAVVRTGANVLTF
NA TRBD2 TRBJ2-5 TRBV5-4 TGTGCCAGCAGCCTGGGTAGGGCACTAGCGGTGAGTTTAGAGACCCAGTACTTC CASSLGRALAVSLETQYF
NA TRBD2 TRBJ2-1 TRBV29-1 TGCAGCGTTGTAGGGCTAGCGGGAACCTACAATGAGCAGTTCTTC CSVVGLAGTYNEQFF
NA NA TRBJ2-1 TRBV2 TGTGCCAGCAGCCTCGAGGGGGAGTCCTCCTACAATGAGCAGTTCTTC CASSLEGESSYNEQFF
NA NA TRBJ2-1 TRBV5-3 TGTGCCAGAAGCTTGGCTGCCCCTCCCACTGGAAATGAGCAGTTCTTC CARSLAAPPTGNEQFF
NA NA TRBJ2-7 TRBV7-7 TGTGCTAGCAGCGTCGACAGAAGCTACGAGCAGTACTTC CASSVDRSYEQYF
NA NA TRBJ2-7 TRBV4-3 TGCGCCAGCAGCCAAGATAGGGCGCGGGGCCGCGAGCAGTACTTC CASSQDRARGREQYF
NA TRBD2 TRBJ2-7 TRBV7-2 TGTGCCAGCAGCCGGATCGGAGCGGGAGAAACAAGGCAGTACTTC CASSRIGAGETRQYF
NA NA TRBJ1-1 TRBV5-8 TGTGCCAGCAGCTTGCTTGGGGGGCACACTGAAGCTTTCTTT CASSLLGGHTEAFF
NA NA TRBJ1-5 TRBV6-5 TGTGCCAGCAGTTACACAGGCCCAAATCAGCCCCAGCATTTT CASSYTGPNQPQHF
NA NA TRBJ2-1 TRBV29-1 TGCAGCGTTTCCCCCTACAATGAGCAGTTCTTC CSVSPYNEQFF
NA NA TRBJ2-2 TRBV28 TGTGCCAGCAGTCTTAACACCGGGGAGCTGTTTTTT CASSLNTGELFF
NA TRBD1 TRBJ1-2 TRBV27 TGTGCCAGCAGGTCCCCCTACAGGGGACCCTATGGCTACACCTTC CASRSPYRGPYGYTF
NA TRBD2 TRBJ2-1 TRBV29-1 TGCAGCGTTGCTCTGGTAGCGGGAGAGAGGGGGGGCTACAATGAGCAGTTCTTC CSVALVAGERGGYNEQFF
once TRBD1 TRBJ2-1 TRBV5-6 TGTGCCAGCAGCCTAGACCTCGGGACAGGGATGCATGAGCAGTTCTTC CASSLDLGTGMHEQFF
NA NA TRBJ2-1 TRBV29-1 TGCAGCGTCGGTCAAGGGGGGAATGAGCAGTTCTTC CSVGQGGNEQFF
NA NA TRBJ1-6 TRBV30 TGTGCCTGGAGTGTCGATTTACCTTCACCCCTCCACTTT CAWSVDLPSPLHF
NA NA TRBJ1-3 TRBV29-1 TGCAGCGTATATTCCGGGACAAGGACTTCTGGAAACACCATATATTTT CSVYSGTRTSGNTIYF
NA NA TRBJ2-3 TRBV5-1 TGCGCCAGCAGCTTGTTAGGCACAGATACGCAGTATTTT CASSLLGTDTQYF
NA NA TRBJ2-1 TRBV11-2 TGTGCCAGCAGCTTAGATAGGGGTAGTCTCAATGAGCAGTTCTTC CASSLDRGSLNEQFF
NA NA TRBJ2-4 TRBV2 TGTGCCAGCAGTGAAAGTCGTTTAGGGAACATTCAGTACTTC CASSESRLGNIQYF
NA NA TRBJ2-2 TRBV6-1 TGTGCCAGCAGTCTCGACAGTAACACCGGGGAGCTGTTTTTT CASSLDSNTGELFF
NA TRBD1 TRBJ1-1 TRBV10-2 TGCGCCAGCAAAGAAGGGACAGCGAACACTGAAGCTTTCTTT CASKEGTANTEAFF
once NA TRBJ2-7 TRBV7-9 TGTGCCAGCAGCTTAGGGGCCGGTCTTGACTACGAGCAGTACTTC CASSLGAGLDYEQYF
few NA TRBJ2-5 TRBV4-2 TGTGCCAGCAGCCAGGGACATCGTATGGAGACCCAGTACTTC CASSQGHRMETQYF